This TCR beta chain came from a study of response to subunit inactivated influenza vaccine. This clonotype has a handful of counts. Its antigen is still unknown. The CDR3 is made up of 15 amino acids. Germline values: CDR1 SQVTM, CDR2 ANQGSEA. V lost 2 bases and J 10 bases, leaving 21 bases between the germline ends. Findings of the study overall: Authors suggested few new T cells are recruited by each seasonal influenza vaccination.

A single record per CDR3 protein comes from TCRdb applying MiXCR to the RT-PCR reads. The sample lists 500,000 to 600,000 distinct CDR3 sequences; about 7.6% were seen once. The sample consisted of PBMCs from blood, taken around 25 months after vaccination. V gene TRBV29-1 combines with J gene TRBJ2-1, with D possibly matching TRBD1 (6 bases). The origin of this receptor is a man in his fifties or sixties who received an inactivated influenza vaccine. The CDR3 bases are TGCAGCGTTGAATTGTTGGGACAACAGGTCGGGGAGCAGTTCTTC. Translating it yields CSVELLGQQVGEQFF.